This T cell receptor (beta chain) was recorded in a study of breast tumors, draining lymph nodes, adjacent tissues. Notes on the study in general: Data only fit, rather than demonstrated, lymph node origin of most tumor T cells. The data were judged consistent with most tumor T cells coming from lymph node and expanding in tumor. Compared with lymph nodes, tumors were less diverse; compared with nontumor tissue, more. Luminal-like breast cancer showed significantly greater tumor-nontumor repertoire similarity than basal-like breast cancer did.

The lymph nodes were axillary draining lymph nodes from breast cancer patients. Of note for this clonotype: The antigen remains undetermined.

TCRdb reanalysed the multiplex PCR reads using MiXCR and keeps one entry per CDR3 protein. The table records around 250,000 distinct CDR3 sequences, under 35% of them present only once. The sequenced sample was axillary lymph node tissue. This TCR was sampled from a female donor with breast cancer. Some clones in this sample may be carry-over from other donors' samples.

In nucleotides, the CDR3 is TGTGCCAGCAGTCACGGACTAGCGGTTCGGAATGAGCAGTTCTTC. Its translation: CASSHGLAVRNEQFF. The chain has TRBV6-5 and TRBJ2-1, with 10 bases identical to TRBD2. V was pared by 5 bases and J by 7 bases, with 8 bases of the junction left unmatched. Germline lookup yields CDR1 MNHEY and CDR2 SVGAGI. The CDR3 loop spans 15 amino acids.